This T cell receptor beta chain was captured by sequencing in a study of cytomegalovirus exposure and HLA in healthy donors. Study results and caveats: Immune exposure information comprised only CMV serostatus.

CDR3 length: 15 residues. V was clipped by 5 bases and J by 5 bases, with 15 bases between them. Germline V CDR1 and CDR2: SGHVS, FQNEAQ. Use of 60 Vbeta and 13 Jbeta primers characterized the PCR. TCRdb's table, derived via immunoSEQ multiplex PCR, lists solely in-frame clones and lacks some. The profile shows about 100,000 clones, roughly 88% of them singletons. Comments on this clone: The target antigen is unknown.

The sequencing input was PBMCs. This clonotype originated in a woman younger than 30 in good health and CMV-seronegative. The J gene is TRBJ1-4, the V gene TRBV7-8; D perhaps matches TRBD1 (6 bases). The DNA of the CDR3 is TGTGCCAGCAGCCATCGGACAGTTCCGAATGAAAAACTGTTTTTT. As protein: CASSHRTVPNEKLFF.